The 24 T cell receptor beta chains below come from one sample, sequenced in a study of cytomegalovirus exposure and HLA in healthy donors. In the PCR, 60 Vbeta and 13 Jbeta primers were used. Sequencing was performed with immunoSEQ multiplex PCR; in TCRdb, only in-frame clones are kept and a portion is missing. There are around 40,000 clones in the sample; 87% occur only once, and roughly 8% lies in the top ten. Sequenced sample: PBMCs. These receptors were taken from a woman in her thirties or forties in good health and CMV-seropositive.

This chain links TRBV25-1 with TRBJ1-4; perhaps TRBD1 as D (6 bases). The germline CDR1 and CDR2 sequences are MGHDK and SYGVNS. This CDR3 has 13 amino acids. The V and J ends lost 4 bases and 8 bases respectively, with 11 bases between them. This chain's CDR3 is CASSVQGAEKLFF. The DNA of the CDR3 is TGTGCCAGCAGTGTACAGGGAGCGGAAAAACTGTTTTTT.

This clone occurred a few times. This chain uses TRBV14 with TRBJ2-3, with D perhaps matching TRBD2 (6 bases). This CDR3 contains 16 residues. Germline-derived CDR1 and CDR2 are SGHDN and FVKESK. Trimming left V 4 bases short and J 2 bases short, with 16 bases between. This CDR3 reads CASSLLGGSSTDTQYF. CDR3 DNA: TGTGCCAGCAGCCTTCTTGGGGGGTCCTCCACAGATACGCAGTATTTT.

This clone came up once. V and J are TRBV2 and TRBJ1-5; a possible D gene is TRBD1 (6 bases). The germline V gene has CDR1 SNHLY and CDR2 FYNNEI. CDR3 length: 14 amino acids. V was cut by 4 bases and J by 9 bases, with 16 bases left in between. This chain's CDR3 is CASSVGGGSRPQHF. CDR3 nucleotide sequence: TGTGCCAGCAGTGTAGGGGGGGGCTCTCGGCCCCAGCATTTT.

The chain carries TRBV6-6 and TRBJ2-3, with a possible D match to TRBD1 (5 bases). Germline V gene sequence: CDR1 MNHNY, CDR2 SVGAGI (reference sequence). The CDR3 has 12 amino acids. V lost 0 bases, J lost 8 bases, and 6 bases lay in between. In nucleotides, the CDR3 is TGTGCCAGCAGTTACTCCCAGGGTACGCAGTATTTT. Its protein is CASSYSQGTQYF.

This clone was seen just once. The V gene is TRBV7-9, the J gene TRBJ2-3; a possible D gene is TRBD1 (6 bases). Germline V gene sequence: CDR1 SEHNR, CDR2 FQNEAQ (reference sequence). This CDR3 contains 16 residues. Trimming pared 6 bases from V and 2 bases from J, leaving 18 bases between. The CDR3 sequence: CASRSSGTRLTDTQYF. For the CDR3, the DNA is TGTGCCAGCAGGTCATCCGGGACACGACTCACAGATACGCAGTATTTT.

V and J are TRBV2 and TRBJ2-2; TRBD2 aligns across 10 bases. From germline, CDR1 is SNHLY and CDR2 FYNNEI. Trimming removed 6 bases from V and 0 bases from J; junction bases left unmatched: 7. The CDR3 is 17 amino acids. Here the CDR3 DNA reads TGTGCCAGCAGACTCAGGACTAGCGGAACGAACACCGGGGAGCTGTTTTTT. Its protein is CASRLRTSGTNTGELFF.

The rearrangement links TRBV14 to TRBJ1-4, with D perhaps matching TRBD1 (5 bases). The germline V gene has CDR1 SGHDN and CDR2 FVKESK. The CDR3 is 16 residues long. Trimming removed 1 base at V and 0 bases at J, with 9 bases between. The CDR3 here is CASSQVGHTTNEKLFF. CDR3 coding DNA: TGTGCCAGCAGCCAAGTGGGGCACACAACTAATGAAAAACTGTTTTTT.

The chain joins TRBV7-8 to TRBJ1-5, with D uncertain. Trimming left V 2 bases short and J 0 bases short, with 11 bases between. CDR3 length: 16 residues. The germline gives CDR1 SGHVS, CDR2 FQNEAQ. Here the CDR3 reads CASSLYERNSNQPQHF. The CDR3, as DNA: TGTGCCAGCAGCTTATATGAGCGGAATAGCAATCAGCCCCAGCATTTT.

The chain has TRBV28 and TRBJ2-5; 15 bases agree with TRBD2. Trimming removed 6 bases from V and 4 bases from J; junction bases left unmatched: 6. CDR3 length: 16 amino acids. Germline values: CDR1 MDHEN, CDR2 SYDVKM. CDR3 in amino acids: CASRPWTSGRAETQYF. CDR3 nucleotides: TGTGCCAGCAGGCCATGGACTAGCGGGAGGGCAGAGACCCAGTACTTC.

J is TRBJ2-2 and V is TRBV5-4; D might be TRBD1 (6 bases). Deletions cut 4 bases from V and 5 bases from J, with 15 bases between. The CDR3 loop spans 15 amino acids. CDR1 is SGHNT, CDR2 YYREEE, per germline (reference sequence). Written as DNA, the CDR3 is TGTGCCAGCAGCACAGGGTTCGAAAGGACCGGGGAGCTGTTTTTT. It encodes CASSTGFERTGELFF.

The genes are TRBV6-1 and TRBJ1-5; unclear D gene. V gave up 6 bases and J gave up 2 bases, with 14 bases separating them. The CDR3 sequence is 15 residues long. Germline V gives CDR1 MNHNS, CDR2 SASEGT. The CDR3 sequence is CASSLDFSGNQPQHF. CDR3 sequence (DNA): TGTGCCAGCAGCTTGGATTTCAGCGGCAATCAGCCCCAGCATTTT.

The J gene is TRBJ2-7, the V gene TRBV7-7, with a weak D call TRBD2 (6 bases). There are 13 residues in the CDR3. The germline V gene has CDR1 SSHAT and CDR2 FNYEAQ (reference sequence). V gave up 6 bases and J gave up 7 bases, with 16 bases separating them. The CDR3 DNA is TGTGCCAGCAGTCGTACCTCGGAGGGGGAGCAGTACTTC. It encodes CASSRTSEGEQYF.

This sequence joins TRBV10-3 and TRBJ2-3, with D hard to call. Germline V gene lookup returns CDR1 ENHRY and CDR2 SYGVKD. The CDR3 sequence is 15 residues long. Trimming shortened V by 4 bases and J by 2 bases, and 13 bases separated the two germline ends. The CDR3: CAISGSGRNTDTQYF. CDR3 coding DNA: TGTGCCATCAGTGGTTCTGGGCGAAACACAGATACGCAGTATTTT.

The chain links TRBV5-8 to TRBJ2-1; D ambiguous. The V end was cut by 0 bases, the J end by 7 bases, with 11 bases between. The CDR3 sequence is 14 residues long. Germline lookup yields CDR1 SGHTS and CDR2 YDEGEE. CDR3 loop: CASSLDSLFNEQFF. In nucleotides, the CDR3 is TGTGCCAGCAGCTTGGACTCCTTATTTAATGAGCAGTTCTTC.

The chain couples TRBV5-1 to TRBJ2-7, with 11 nucleotides matching TRBD1. V gave up 4 bases and J gave up 2 bases; unmatched junction bases: 5. Per the germline V gene, CDR1 is SGHRS and CDR2 is YFSETQ. The CDR3 extends over 15 amino acids. The CDR3 sequence: CASSRTGGGTYEQYF. As DNA, the CDR3 is TGCGCCAGCAGCCGGACAGGGGGCGGAACCTACGAGCAGTACTTC.

The chain uses TRBV20-1 and TRBJ2-7; D uncertain. The CDR3 contains 11 residues. Trimming pared 4 bases from V and 1 base from J, leaving 5 bases between. Germline lookup yields CDR1 DFQATT and CDR2 SNEGSKA (reference sequence). The CDR3 loop is CSAITSYEQYF. CDR3 coding DNA: TGCAGTGCTATCACTTCCTACGAGCAGTACTTC.

The chain combines TRBV5-4 with TRBJ1-4, with unresolved D. CDR3 length equals 16 residues. The V end lost 1 base, the J end lost 1 base, and 11 bases lay between the germline ends. Germline values: CDR1 SGHNT, CDR2 YYREEE (reference sequence). In nucleotides, the CDR3 is TGTGCCAGCAGCTTGAATCCTCGAGTAACTAATGAAAAACTGTTTTTT. Translated, it gives CASSLNPRVTNEKLFF. Looking up the rest from reference TRBV5-4 and TRBJ1-4 gives the full variable domain: ETGVTQSPTHLIKTRGQQVTLRCSSQSGHNTVSWYQQALGQGPQFIFQYYREEENGRGNFPPRFSGLQFPNYSSELNVNALELDDSALYLCASSLNPRVTNEKLFFGSGTQLSVL.

This clone has just one count. The chain uses TRBV19 and TRBJ2-3; D gene ambiguous. The germline V and J ends were trimmed by 4 bases and 6 bases, with 5 bases remaining between them. Per the germline V gene, CDR1 is LNHDA and CDR2 is SQIVND (reference sequence). The CDR3 extends over 11 amino acids. CDR3 coding DNA: TGTGCCAGTAGTAGTTCTGATACGCAGTATTTT. Protein product: CASSSSDTQYF.

The chain recombines TRBV15 with TRBJ2-7; 12 bases are a match to TRBD2. Per germline, CDR1 LNHNV and CDR2 YYDKDF (reference sequence). CDR3 length equals 17 residues. The junction had 7 bases not matched to a gene; V was cut back by 3 bases and J by 1 base. DNA of the CDR3: TGTGCCACCAGCAGGGACTACACTAGCGGGGGGTCCTACGAGCAGTACTTC. Translating gives CATSRDYTSGGSYEQYF. Drawing the rest from reference TRBV15 and TRBJ2-7, the complete variable domain is DAMVIQNPRYQVTQFGKPVTLSCSQTLNHNVMYWYQQKSSQAPKLLFHYYDKDFNNEADTPDNFQSRRPNTSFCFLDIRSPGLGDTAMYLCATSRDYTSGGSYEQYFGPGTRLTVT.

The rearrangement links TRBV5-1 to TRBJ1-2; D is perhaps TRBD1 (6 bases). The ends were cut back, 4 bases at V and 4 bases at J, with 14 bases in the middle. Germline V lookup: CDR1 SGHRS, CDR2 YFSETQ. CDR3 length: 14 residues. The CDR3 bases are TGCGCCAGCAGCATCCAGGGGAGCGGCTATGGCTACACCTTC. Amino acids: CASSIQGSGYGYTF. Full variable domain (missing parts from reference TRBV5-1 and TRBJ1-2): KAGVTQTPRYLIKTRGQQVTLSCSPISGHRSVSWYQQTPGQGLQFLFEYFSETQRNKGNFPGRFSGRQFSNSRSEMNVSTLELGDSALYLCASSIQGSGYGYTFGSGTRLTVV.

In this sample, this clone turned up a few times. V gene TRBV19 combines with J gene TRBJ2-1, with 10 nucleotides matching TRBD2. Looked up from germline, CDR1 is LNHDA and CDR2 is SQIVND (reference sequence). The CDR3 runs 17 residues. Unmatched junction bases numbered 5, after V lost 3 bases and J lost 0 bases. CDR3 sequence (DNA): TGTGCCAGTAGTATTCGAACTAGCGGGACCTCCTACAATGAGCAGTTCTTC. Its protein is CASSIRTSGTSYNEQFF.

The V and J genes are TRBV5-1 and TRBJ2-7; 8 bases agree with TRBD2. The CDR3 contains 14 residues. With V trimmed by 4 bases and J by 4 bases, 7 bases remained unmatched. In germline, CDR1 is SGHRS, CDR2 YFSETQ. The CDR3 nucleotides read TGCGCCAGCAGCCAAGGGACTAGGCTTTACGAGCAGTACTTC. Residues: CASSQGTRLYEQYF.

CDR3 coding DNA: TGTGCCAGCACCCAGGGACTCCTCTACGAGCAGTACTTC. Amino acid sequence: CASTQGLLYEQYF. The chain has TRBV6-1 and TRBJ2-7; tentatively, D is TRBD2 (6 bases). V shed 7 bases and J shed 3 bases, with 13 bases lying between them. The CDR3 sequence is 13 residues long. Germline CDR1 MNHNS, CDR2 SASEGT.

The V and J genes are TRBV5-1 and TRBJ2-7, with TRBD1 as a possible D gene (6 bases). The CDR3 covers 16 residues. Germline lookup yields CDR1 SGHRS and CDR2 YFSETQ. The V and J ends lost 4 bases and 2 bases respectively, with 19 bases between them. The CDR3 loop reads CASSTRTAGGPYEQYF. The CDR3 DNA is TGCGCCAGCAGCACGAGGACAGCCGGAGGCCCCTACGAGCAGTACTTC.